This T cell receptor beta chain was documented in a study of blood T cell repertoires in COVID-19. Study-wide context: The United States, Italy and Spain provided the acute and convalescent COVID-19 samples. PBMCs, B-cell-depleted T cells, or T cells provided the cDNA or gDNA that made up the material.

V lost 6 bases and J lost 1, with 9 bases in between. Germline CDR1 reads MNHEY; CDR2 reads SVGAGI. This CDR3 has 13 amino acids. The authors' processing: Reference gene primer amplification in the assay estimated nucleated cell counts. The repertoire was sequenced with immunoSEQ multiplex PCR; TCRdb's copy has only in-frame clones and lacks some. Clone size and V and J calls were adopted from that table, with D and trimming inferred from the DNA. The table lists about 110,000 clones, approximately 83% of them singletons. This sequence originates from a woman in her seventies with acute or convalescent COVID-19. V usage is TRBV6-5 and J usage is TRBJ1-1; D gene unclear. The sequenced sample consisted of peripheral blood. For the CDR3, the DNA is TGTGCCAGCAGCCTTGGAGGGAACACTGAAGCTTTCTTT. Its translation is CASSLGGNTEAFF.